The 30 T cell receptor beta chains given below trace back to one sample, sequenced in a study of blood T cell repertoires in COVID-19. The assay was immunoSEQ multiplex PCR, and TCRdb's table has in-frame clones only and misses some. The sample lists under 250,000 clones; approximately 84% were seen once. The sequencing input was peripheral blood. The receptors were gathered from a woman between 55 and 75 years old with acute or convalescent COVID-19.

This chain connects TRBV5-1 to TRBJ2-1; 7 positions agree with TRBD1. CDR3 length: 15 amino acids. In germline, CDR1 is SGHRS, CDR2 YFSETQ. Trimming at V came to 4 bases and at J to 6 bases, leaving 10 bases not matched to a gene. In nucleotides, the CDR3 is TGCGCCAGCAGCGTTACAGGGGTTCAGCTCAATGAGCAGTTCTTC. This encodes CASSVTGVQLNEQFF.

The V call is TRBV6-6, the J call TRBJ1-5, with D perhaps TRBD1 (6 bases). Per germline, CDR1 MNHNY and CDR2 SVGAGI (reference sequence). V lost 10 bases to trimming and J lost 1 base, with 20 bases between them. There are 16 residues in the CDR3. CDR3 bases: TGTGCCACCAATAACGGGGGGCTCGGGAGCAATCAGCCCCAGCATTTT. Translating it yields CATNNGGLGSNQPQHF.

V is TRBV3-1 (or the pseudogene TRBV3-2) and J is TRBJ2-3; the D gene is possibly TRBD1 (6 bases). V lost 2 bases and J lost 5, with 17 bases in between. CDR1 and CDR2 from the germline V gene are LGHDT and YNNKEL (reference sequence). The CDR3 has 16 residues. CDR3 DNA: TGTGCCAGCAGCCAATCTAACAGGGCTATGAGAGATACGCAGTATTTT. It specifies CASSQSNRAMRDTQYF.

The genes are TRBV19 and TRBJ2-1, with 11 bases fitting TRBD2. The junction had 9 bases not matched to a gene; V was cut back by 6 bases and J by 8 bases. The CDR3 is made up of 15 amino acids. Germline CDR1 LNHDA, CDR2 SQIVND (reference sequence). The CDR3 loop is CASSHSGGAYDEQFF. As DNA, the CDR3 is TGTGCCAGTAGCCATAGCGGGGGGGCGTATGATGAGCAGTTCTTC.

This clone was found a few times. V gene TRBV6-1 combines with J gene TRBJ1-1, with unresolved D. CDR1 and CDR2 (germline): MNHNS, SASEGT. The CDR3 contains 14 residues. V was pared by 3 bases and J by 3 bases, with 11 bases between. The DNA for the CDR3 is TGTGCCAGCAGTGAGTGGGAGTATGACACTGAAGCTTTCTTT. It encodes CASSEWEYDTEAFF.

The chain uses TRBV5-4 and TRBJ2-7; 11 bases are shared with TRBD1. This CDR3 is built from 16 residues. Losses at the gene ends were 2 bases for V and 1 base for J; bases not matched to a gene: 5. The germline CDR1 and CDR2 sequences are SGHNT and YYREEE (reference sequence). The CDR3 region is CASSLYRDRGSYEQYF. CDR3 in DNA: TGTGCCAGCAGCTTATACCGGGACAGGGGGTCCTACGAGCAGTACTTC.

In the case of this clone: Other DNA sequences within the sample encode an identical CDR3. J is TRBJ1-1 and V is TRBV20-1; D ambiguous. The germline V gene has CDR1 DFQATT and CDR2 SNEGSKA (reference sequence). Between the trimmed V and J ends, which lost 3 bases and 1 base, there was a span of 3 bases. This CDR3 spans 11 amino acids. CDR3 in DNA: TGCAGTGCTAGCGGGAACACTGAAGCTTTCTTT. Amino acids: CSASGNTEAFF.

V usage is TRBV6-5 and J usage is TRBJ1-1; 7 bases agree with TRBD1. The CDR3 consists of 15 residues. Germline trimming cut 7 bases from V and 0 bases from J; bases unmatched to any gene: 8. Germline assignment: CDR1 MNHEY and CDR2 SVGAGI. The CDR3 is CASTNAGGLNTEAFF. DNA of the CDR3: TGTGCCAGCACCAACGCAGGGGGGCTGAACACTGAAGCTTTCTTT.

The V gene is TRBV19, the J gene TRBJ1-5; 9 bases agree with TRBD1. The germline V gene has CDR1 LNHDA and CDR2 SQIVND (reference sequence). The J segment lost 2 bases and the V segment lost 7 bases, leaving 9 bases of the junction unmatched. The CDR3 is 16 amino acids. CDR3 region: CASKLSGTGRNQPQHF. In DNA form, the CDR3 reads TGTGCCAGTAAACTATCAGGGACAGGGCGCAATCAGCCCCAGCATTTT.

The gene calls are TRBV15 and TRBJ1-3; TRBD1 matches at 9 bases. The CDR3 is made up of 15 amino acids. The V and J ends lost 1 base and 2 bases, in that order; junction bases with no gene match: 0. In germline, CDR1 is LNHNV, CDR2 YYDKDF (reference sequence). The CDR3 spells CATSRGTGAGNTIYF. The CDR3 bases are TGTGCCACCAGCAGAGGGACAGGGGCTGGAAACACCATATATTTT.

V and J are TRBV6-5 and TRBJ1-1; the D gene is possibly TRBD1 (5 bases). This CDR3 contains 12 residues. CDR1 is MNHEY, CDR2 SVGAGI, per germline. Trimming left V 4 bases short and J 7 bases short, with 10 bases between. CDR3 coding DNA: TGTGCCAGCAGTTGGGGGGGTAATGAAGCTTTCTTT. This gives the protein CASSWGGNEAFF.

The chain recombines TRBV3-1 (or the pseudogene TRBV3-2) with TRBJ2-1; D possibly corresponds to TRBD2 (6 bases). Trimming left V 4 bases short and J 4 bases short, with 14 bases between. CDR1 is LGHDT and CDR2 is YNNKEL in the germline V gene (reference sequence). This CDR3 has 15 amino acids. In DNA form, the CDR3 reads TGTGCCAGCAGCCGCGGAGGGACCTCATACAATGAGCAGTTCTTC. Residues: CASSRGGTSYNEQFF.

This chain joins TRBV19 and TRBJ1-2; D not resolved. Trimming shortened V by 7 bases and J by 6 bases, and 6 bases separated the two germline ends. The CDR3 runs 10 residues. CDR1 LNHDA and CDR2 SQIVND come from the germline V gene (reference sequence). The CDR3 region is CASTGNGYTF. The CDR3 DNA reads as TGTGCCAGTACGGGAAATGGCTACACCTTC. Looking up the rest from reference TRBV19 and TRBJ1-2 gives the full variable domain: DGGITQSPKYLFRKEGQNVTLSCEQNLNHDAMYWYRQDPGQGLRLIYYSQIVNDFQKGDIAEGYSVSREKKESFPLTVTSAQKNPTAFYLCASTGNGYTFGSGTRLTVV.

This clone is a singleton in its sample. The chain couples TRBV9 to TRBJ2-1, with 7 bases matching TRBD2. CDR3 length: 16 amino acids. CDR1 and CDR2 (germline): SGDLS, YYNGEE. The V segment lost 4 bases and the J segment 4 bases; nucleotides outside the gene matches: 11. CDR3 residues: CASSPNPGGGYNEQFF. Written as DNA, the CDR3 is TGTGCCAGCAGCCCCAACCCTGGGGGGGGGTACAATGAGCAGTTCTTC.

The chain combines TRBV14 with TRBJ1-2, with 8 bases matching TRBD1. The V and J ends lost 3 bases and 9 bases, in that order; junction bases with no gene match: 6. CDR3 length: 13 residues. CDR1 is SGHDN and CDR2 is FVKESK in the germline V gene. The CDR3 is CASSQDRARRYTF. CDR3 in DNA: TGTGCCAGCAGCCAGGACAGGGCAAGACGCTACACCTTC.

The chain recombines TRBV6-1 with TRBJ1-6, with D possibly TRBD1 on 5 matching bases. CDR3 length equals 15 residues. Germline V gene lookup returns CDR1 MNHNS and CDR2 SASEGT. The V end was cut by 3 bases, the J end by 2 bases, with 8 bases between. In nucleotides, the CDR3 is TGTGCCAGCAGTGACAGGGAAACCTATAATTCACCCCTCCACTTT. This sequence encodes CASSDRETYNSPLHF.

The chain carries TRBV27 and TRBJ1-1; D might be TRBD1 (5 bases). The CDR3 loop spans 13 amino acids. The V gene lost 1 base and the J gene lost 7 bases, with 10 bases spanning the gap. Germline V gene data show CDR1 as MNHEY and CDR2 as SMNVEV (reference sequence). This chain's CDR3 is CASSLFNGGEAFF. The CDR3 DNA sequence: TGTGCCAGCAGTTTATTTAACGGGGGTGAAGCTTTCTTT.

CDR3 sequence: CASTNRWADPLDEQFF. Written as DNA, the CDR3 is TGTGCCAGCACGAACCGGTGGGCAGACCCTCTCGATGAGCAGTTCTTC. The J gene is TRBJ2-1, the V gene TRBV7-2; no clear D. V was trimmed by 7 bases and J by 8 bases, leaving 24 bases between them. The V gene's germline CDR1 is SGHTA and CDR2 FQGNSA. The CDR3 consists of 16 residues.

The chain combines TRBV4-2 with TRBJ2-7; tentative D call: TRBD1 (5 bases). Germline CDR1 is LGHNA and CDR2 is YNFKEQ. The CDR3 contains 15 residues. V gave up 1 base and J gave up 0 bases, with 10 bases separating them. In DNA form, the CDR3 reads TGTGCCAGCAGCCAAGGTTGGACACCCTCCTACGAGCAGTACTTC. Translating it yields CASSQGWTPSYEQYF.

The V and J genes are TRBV9 and TRBJ1-2, with D possibly TRBD1 on 5 matching bases. Germline lookup yields CDR1 SGDLS and CDR2 YYNGEE. V lost 2 bases and J lost 0, with 11 bases in between. This CDR3 contains 15 residues. The CDR3 nucleotides read TGTGCCAGCAGCGTTGGGGCTCCAGCTAACTATGGCTACACCTTC. Its protein is CASSVGAPANYGYTF.

This clone was seen only once. V and J are TRBV5-1 and TRBJ1-1, with D maybe TRBD1 (5 bases). V was pared by 4 bases and J by 0 bases, with 10 bases between. This CDR3 contains 14 residues. Germline V gene lookup returns CDR1 SGHRS and CDR2 YFSETQ. In DNA, the CDR3 is TGCGCCAGCAGCCGGACACAAATGAACACTGAAGCTTTCTTT. This codes for CASSRTQMNTEAFF.

This chain links TRBV7-9 with TRBJ1-6; 7 bases map to TRBD1. V shed 5 bases and J 2 bases; nucleotides not matched to a gene: 6. Per the germline V gene, CDR1 is SEHNR and CDR2 is FQNEAQ (reference sequence). The CDR3 runs to 16 residues. CDR3 in amino acids: CASSPGTATYNSPLHF. The CDR3 bases are TGTGCCAGCAGCCCCGGGACAGCGACCTATAATTCACCCCTCCACTTT.

The chain uses TRBV9 and TRBJ1-2, with D perhaps TRBD1 (5 bases). V dropped 0 bases and J dropped 3 bases, with 15 bases sitting between them. The CDR3 runs 16 residues. Germline V gene sequence: CDR1 SGDLS, CDR2 YYNGEE. The CDR3 DNA sequence: TGTGCCAGCAGCGTAGGCGTGGGGGGTTTTGACTATGGCTACACCTTC. Its translation is CASSVGVGGFDYGYTF.

The chain uses TRBV10-3 and TRBJ2-3, with 7 nucleotides matching TRBD2. This CDR3 has 15 residues. The ends lost 6 bases at V and 8 bases at J; junction bases unmatched: 14. Germline V gene lookup returns CDR1 ENHRY and CDR2 SYGVKD. The chain's CDR3 is CAIRTSGAGPGTQYF. CDR3 sequence (DNA): TGTGCCATCAGGACGAGCGGGGCCGGCCCGGGTACGCAGTATTTT.

CDR3 nucleotides: TGCGCCAGCAGCTCGACGACAGGGGGGAAGACGGCCTACGAGCAGTACTTC. As protein: CASSSTTGGKTAYEQYF. This chain joins TRBV5-1 and TRBJ2-7; 9 bases fit TRBD1. The CDR3 has 17 residues. CDR1 and CDR2 from the germline V gene are SGHRS and YFSETQ. V lost 3 bases to trimming and J lost 2 bases; unmatched junction nucleotides: 12.

This clone was observed a handful of times. The J gene is TRBJ1-6, the V gene TRBV30, with 7 bases matching TRBD1. The germline gives CDR1 GTSNPN, CDR2 SVGIG (reference sequence). The CDR3 is 14 amino acids. V lost 4 bases and J lost 6; bases outside the gene matches: 6. The CDR3 sequence is CAWMRGQGNSPLHF. As DNA, the CDR3 is TGTGCCTGGATGAGGGGGCAAGGTAATTCACCCCTCCACTTT.

The genes are TRBV9 and TRBJ2-1; 9 bases fit TRBD1. The CDR3 loop spans 16 amino acids. After removal of 2 bases from V and 0 bases from J, the junction contained 3 bases not matched to a gene. Germline V gene data show CDR1 as SGDLS and CDR2 as YYNGEE. This CDR3 is CASSVGTGSSYNEQFF. CDR3 DNA: TGTGCCAGCAGCGTGGGGACAGGGAGCTCCTACAATGAGCAGTTCTTC.

The V call is TRBV30, the J call TRBJ1-5; the D gene is possibly TRBD1 (5 bases). The length of the CDR3 is 12 residues. The V gene lost 4 bases and the J gene lost 6 bases, with 10 bases spanning the gap. Germline assignment: CDR1 GTSNPN and CDR2 SVGIG (reference sequence). CDR3 DNA: TGTGCCTGGAATCAGGGAGGTCAGCCCCAGCATTTT. This encodes CAWNQGGQPQHF.

V gene TRBV12-5 combines with J gene TRBJ2-1; 8 nucleotides align to TRBD2. The ends lost 5 bases at V and 1 base at J; junction bases unmatched: 1. The CDR3 has 14 residues. Germline CDR1 reads LGHNT; CDR2 reads FRNRAP. CDR3 bases: TGTGCTAGTGGTCCGGGGGGGTCCTACAATGAGCAGTTCTTC. It encodes CASGPGGSYNEQFF. The full variable domain, rest sourced from reference TRBV12-5 and TRBJ2-1, is DARVTQTPRHKVTEMGQEVTMRCQPILGHNTVFWYRQTMMQGLELLAYFRNRAPLDDSGMPKDRFSAEMPDATLATLKIQPSEPRDSAVYFCASGPGGSYNEQFFGPGTRLTVL.

V gene TRBV6-5 combines with J gene TRBJ1-1; D is undetermined. The germline V gene has CDR1 MNHEY and CDR2 SVGAGI. The CDR3 runs to 15 residues. V was cut by 0 bases and J by 4 bases, with 12 bases left in between. The CDR3: CASSYSTGVSTEAFF. The CDR3 DNA follows: TGTGCCAGCAGTTACTCTACCGGGGTGTCCACTGAAGCTTTCTTT.